This T cell receptor (beta chain) emerged from a study of blood T cells in healthy people across ages. Study details: Capturing about one barcoded beta molecule per two T cells was achieved by template switching.

A sample-barcoded 5' primer and a J-beta primer mix were used in a second PCR of roughly 7 to 11 cycles. Sequencing recovered at least 2.5 million CDR3-containing paired-end reads from each sample. TCRdb itself ran the 5' RACE reads through MiXCR, one entry per CDR3 protein. This sample has around 850,000 distinct CDR3 sequences, with approximately 35% found just once. Findings and limits, study-wide: A conclusive naive versus antigen-experienced comparison was prevented by the unsorted PBMCs.

The V and J ends lost 6 bases and 3 bases, in that order; junction bases with no gene match: 14. This CDR3 contains 17 residues. This clonotype was detected many times. The antigen is unknown. This clonotype originated in a young man in good health. The chain has TRBV12-3 or TRBV12-4 and TRBJ2-1, with 7 bases identical to TRBD1. What was sequenced was blood. The CDR3 DNA sequence: TGTGCCAGCAGCCCGATGACAGGGATGCGTTTCTACAATGAGCAGTTCTTC. This codes for CASSPMTGMRFYNEQFF.